The clone carrying this T cell receptor beta chain turned up a few times. Antigen: not known. These data are taken from a study of post-analysis software for immune sequencing data. Study-wide background: Patients with relapsing-remitting, secondary progressive and progressive-relapsing multiple sclerosis courses were all represented. Study conclusions and caveats: Five or six TRBV segments were significantly more frequent in patients than in controls. TRBV5-6, TRBV5-1 and TRBV20-1 were among these segments.

Trimming took 8 bases from V and 2 from J, leaving 13 bases between them. The CDR3 runs to 12 residues. CDR1 is DFQATT and CDR2 is SNEGSKA in the germline V gene (reference sequence). Prepared libraries of TCR beta cDNA carried unique molecular identifiers. Each sample of roughly 0.95 to 10 million input T cells yielded roughly 500,000 cDNA molecules, so each molecule approximated one T cell. One entry per CDR3 protein results from TCRdb running MiXCR on the PCR reads. Of around 710,000 distinct CDR3 sequences listed, around 42% are singletons. This receptor was identified in a girl aged 10-17 years with multiple sclerosis. The chain combines TRBV20-1 with TRBJ2-7; no reliable D call. The sample consisted of blood. The CDR3 nucleotides are TGCAGTTTCCGACGTGGCACCTACGAGCAGTACTTC. Protein: CSFRRGTYEQYF.